These T cell receptor beta chains were read from a single sample in a study of cytomegalovirus exposure and HLA in healthy donors. The repertoire was sequenced with immunoSEQ multiplex PCR; TCRdb's copy has only in-frame clones and lacks some. The data show some 130,000 clones, with less than 80% seen just once and approximately 7% held by the top ten. Sequencing was done on a sample of PBMCs. Source of these receptors: a man in his forties in good health and CMV-seropositive. Both conserved end residues are part of each CDR3. D genes are given only for firm matches. The listing skips clone size in some rows; elsewhere it reads once, few, many or a size class.

clone size	V gene	D gene	J gene	CDR3 protein	CDR3 DNA
many	TRBV5-1	TRBD1	TRBJ1-4	CASSPGTGGGVGTNEKLFF	TGCGCCAGCAGCCCCGGGACAGGGGGCGGCGTGGGAACTAATGAAAAACTGTTTTTT
NA	TRBV10-3	NA	TRBJ2-2	CAISGGGENTGELFF	TGTGCCATCAGTGGTGGAGGAGAGAACACCGGGGAGCTGTTTTTT
NA	TRBV11-1	NA	TRBJ1-1	CASSLKVSGTEAFF	TGTGCCAGCAGCTTAAAGGTATCCGGGACTGAAGCTTTCTTT
NA	TRBV7-9	NA	TRBJ2-3	CASSLVVGVTDTQYF	TGTGCCAGCAGCTTAGTCGTAGGGGTTACAGATACGCAGTATTTT
NA	TRBV29-1	NA	TRBJ2-7	CSVELQGGTYEQYF	TGCAGCGTTGAGTTGCAGGGAGGCACCTACGAGCAGTACTTC
NA	TRBV5-1	TRBD1	TRBJ1-2	CASSLSGTDYGYTF	TGCGCCAGCAGCCTTTCGGGGACAGACTATGGCTACACCTTC
NA	TRBV19	NA	TRBJ2-7	CASSNPGIFYEQYF	TGTGCCAGTAGTAACCCCGGGATTTTCTACGAGCAGTACTTC
NA	TRBV27	NA	TRBJ1-5	CASSLWQGNQPQHF	TGTGCCAGCAGTTTATGGCAGGGCAATCAGCCCCAGCATTTT
NA	TRBV13	TRBD1	TRBJ2-1	CASSDAGTGGRNEQFF	TGTGCCAGCAGCGATGCCGGGACAGGGGGCAGAAATGAGCAGTTCTTC
NA	TRBV10-3	TRBD1	TRBJ1-4	CAISESRAGGVEKLFF	TGTGCCATCAGTGAGTCGAGGGCAGGGGGCGTTGAAAAACTGTTTTTT
NA	TRBV7-3	TRBD2	TRBJ2-1	CASSPLASGSNEQFF	TGTGCCAGCAGCCCACTAGCTAGCGGGAGCAATGAGCAGTTCTTC
NA	TRBV6-5	TRBD1	TRBJ2-6	CASSYSRQGGGVLTF	TGTGCCAGCAGTTACTCCCGACAGGGGGGGGGTGTCCTGACTTTC
NA	TRBV5-4	NA	TRBJ2-7	CASTPGGSSYEQYF	TGTGCCAGCACCCCTGGGGGGAGCTCCTACGAGCAGTACTTC
NA	TRBV4-1	NA	TRBJ1-1	CASSVDTVRMAFF	TGCGCCAGCAGCGTCGACACCGTGAGAATGGCTTTCTTT
NA	TRBV4-1	NA	TRBJ2-7	CASSQDGRTQQYF	TGCGCCAGCAGCCAAGATGGCCGGACTCAGCAGTACTTC
once	TRBV5-1	TRBD1	TRBJ1-2	CASSSGGGTAYGYTF	TGCGCCAGCAGCTCCGGTGGGGGGACAGCTTATGGCTACACCTTC